Sequencing of this T cell receptor beta chain was carried out in a study of cytomegalovirus exposure and HLA in healthy donors. Study-wide findings and caveats: Reports indicate that TCR beta sequences accurately predicted the HLA-A and HLA-B alleles of most subjects.

Amplification used 60 Vbeta primers and 13 Jbeta primers. Here immunoSEQ multiplex PCR was the method, and the copy in TCRdb shows in-frame clones only, minus some. The sample gives about 120,000 clones, roughly 15% of which show up once; under 2.5% is in the top ten. This CDR3 is built from 15 residues. The ends lost 2 bases at V and 2 bases at J; junction bases unmatched: 4. Germline V gives CDR1 SGHRS, CDR2 YFSETQ. About this clone itself: The antigen remains undetermined.

The V gene is TRBV5-1, the J gene TRBJ2-5, with 9 bases identical to TRBD2. Sequencing used PBMCs. This TCR was sampled from a woman under 30 in good health and CMV-seronegative. Written as DNA, the CDR3 is TGCGCCAGCAGCTTTTATAGCGGGAGTCAAGAGACCCAGTACTTC. The encoded protein is CASSFYSGSQETQYF.